The present T cell receptor beta chain was sequenced within a study of beta chain features in type 1 diabetes. Germline V gives CDR1 MDHEN, CDR2 SYDVKM. This CDR3 comprises 15 residues. The ends were cut back, 3 bases at V and 3 bases at J, with 15 bases in the middle. Comments on this clone: Antigen unknown.

Study conclusions and caveats: For Type 1 diabetes patients, all four CD4+ subsets carried TCRB CDR3s that were moderately but significantly shorter. Relative to healthy donors, patients appeared to have naive, central memory and Treg TCRB repertoires that were more similar. Possible PCR preference for shorter templates applied equally to patients and controls.

About 120 mL of blood, on average, came from one heparinised draw per donor. Purities over 95% were achieved in all sorted populations. The investigators reverse transcribed all of the isolated RNA, so they sequenced expressed TCRB transcripts. Libraries were prepared by immunoSEQ multiplex PCR; TCRdb keeps only in-frame clonotypes and omits some of them. The sample has hundreds of thousands of clones; around 15% are singletons. The specimen was naive CD4+ T cells from blood. V and J are TRBV28 and TRBJ2-7; tentatively, D is TRBD2 (6 bases). This sequence was found in a man between 25 and 39 years old with type 1 diabetes. The CDR3 region is CASSLSAGRSYEQYF. CDR3 in DNA: TGTGCCAGCAGTTTGTCCGCGGGGCGTAGCTACGAGCAGTACTTC.